This TCR beta chain comes out of a study of T cell responses to AZD1222 COVID-19 vaccine. Study-wide results and limits: At 160-218 and 743-854, vaccine-associated CD4 TCRs were dominant, and they spanned spike.

Germline-derived CDR1 and CDR2 are GTSNPN and SVGIG (reference sequence). V lost 7 bases, J lost 6 bases, and 6 bases stayed unmatched. This CDR3 contains 13 residues. Of note for this clone: Its specificity is unknown.

Assay: immunoSEQ multiplex PCR; the TCRdb copy retains only in-frame clones and omits some. The table shows 150,000 or so clones, with around 88% occurring only once. This chain joins TRBV30 and TRBJ2-2, with 9 bases aligning to TRBD1. The clonotype comes from an adult in good health. The sequencing here drew on peripheral blood, taken on day 0 of MenACWY control vaccination. The CDR3 reads CAYTGTGPGELFF. In DNA, the CDR3 is TGTGCCTATACCGGGACAGGGCCCGGGGAGCTGTTTTTT.